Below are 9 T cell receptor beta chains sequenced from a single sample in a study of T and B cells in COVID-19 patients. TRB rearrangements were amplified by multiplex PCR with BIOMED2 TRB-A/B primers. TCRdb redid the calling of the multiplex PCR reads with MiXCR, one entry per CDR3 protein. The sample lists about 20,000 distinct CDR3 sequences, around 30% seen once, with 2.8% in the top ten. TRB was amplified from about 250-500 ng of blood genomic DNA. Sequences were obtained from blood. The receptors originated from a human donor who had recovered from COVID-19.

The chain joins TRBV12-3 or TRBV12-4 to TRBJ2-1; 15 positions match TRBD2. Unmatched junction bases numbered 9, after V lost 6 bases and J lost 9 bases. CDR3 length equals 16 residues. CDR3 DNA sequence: TGTGCCAGCAGCGCCGGACTAGCGGGGGGGCCAGGTGAGCAGTTCTTC. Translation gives CASSAGLAGGPGEQFF.

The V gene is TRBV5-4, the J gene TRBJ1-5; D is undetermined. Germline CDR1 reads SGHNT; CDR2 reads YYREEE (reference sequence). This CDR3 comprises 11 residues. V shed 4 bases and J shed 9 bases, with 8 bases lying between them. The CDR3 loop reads CASSPYWPQHF. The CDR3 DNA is TGTGCCAGCAGCCCCTATTGGCCCCAGCATTTT.

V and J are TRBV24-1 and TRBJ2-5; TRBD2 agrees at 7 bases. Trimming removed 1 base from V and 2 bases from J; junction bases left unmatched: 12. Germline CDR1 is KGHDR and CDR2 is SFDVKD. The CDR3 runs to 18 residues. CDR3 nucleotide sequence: TGTGCCACCAGTGATTTTGCGCCTGGCGGGGGAGGGCAAGAGACCCAGTACTTC. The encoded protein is CATSDFAPGGGGQETQYF.

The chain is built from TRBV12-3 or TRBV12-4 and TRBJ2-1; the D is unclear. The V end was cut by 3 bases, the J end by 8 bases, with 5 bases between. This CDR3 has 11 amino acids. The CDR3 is CASSLKHEQFF. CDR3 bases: TGTGCCAGCAGTTTGAAACATGAGCAGTTCTTC.

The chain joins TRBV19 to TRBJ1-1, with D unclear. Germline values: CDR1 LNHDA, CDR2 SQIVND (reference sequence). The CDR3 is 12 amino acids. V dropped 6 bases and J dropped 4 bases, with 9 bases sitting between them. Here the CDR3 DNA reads TGTGCCAGTAGCAAACAGTTCACTGAAGCTTTCTTT. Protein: CASSKQFTEAFF. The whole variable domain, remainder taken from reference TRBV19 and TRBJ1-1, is DGGITQSPKYLFRKEGQNVTLSCEQNLNHDAMYWYRQDPGQGLRLIYYSQIVNDFQKGDIAEGYSVSREKKESFPLTVTSAQKNPTAFYLCASSKQFTEAFFGQGTRLTVV.

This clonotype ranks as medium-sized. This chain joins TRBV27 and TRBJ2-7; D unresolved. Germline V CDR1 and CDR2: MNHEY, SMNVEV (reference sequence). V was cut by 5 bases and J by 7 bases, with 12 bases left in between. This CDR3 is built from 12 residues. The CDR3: CASSLWAKEQYF. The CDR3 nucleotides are TGTGCCAGCAGTCTTTGGGCTAAGGAGCAGTACTTC.

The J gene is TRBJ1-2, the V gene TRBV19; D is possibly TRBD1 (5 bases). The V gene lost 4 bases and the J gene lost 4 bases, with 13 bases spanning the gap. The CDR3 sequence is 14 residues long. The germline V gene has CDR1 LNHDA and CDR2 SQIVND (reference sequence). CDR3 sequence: CASSTTVGLYGYTF. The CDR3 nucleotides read TGTGCCAGTAGTACGACAGTCGGGCTCTATGGCTACACCTTC.

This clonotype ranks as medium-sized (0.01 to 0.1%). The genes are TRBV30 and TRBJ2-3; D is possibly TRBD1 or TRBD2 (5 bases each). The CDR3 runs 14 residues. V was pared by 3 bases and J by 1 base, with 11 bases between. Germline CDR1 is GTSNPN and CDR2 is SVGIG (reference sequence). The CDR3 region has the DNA TGTGCCTGGAGCTCGTTGGGGGGCACAGATACGCAGTATTTT. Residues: CAWSSLGGTDTQYF.

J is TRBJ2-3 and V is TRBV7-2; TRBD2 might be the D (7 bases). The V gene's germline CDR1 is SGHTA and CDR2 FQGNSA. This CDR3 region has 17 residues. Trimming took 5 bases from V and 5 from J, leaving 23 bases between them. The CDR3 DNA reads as TGTGCCAGCAGCCTCCAAAGGGGGGAGGGCCAGAGAGATACGCAGTATTTT. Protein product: CASSLQRGEGQRDTQYF.